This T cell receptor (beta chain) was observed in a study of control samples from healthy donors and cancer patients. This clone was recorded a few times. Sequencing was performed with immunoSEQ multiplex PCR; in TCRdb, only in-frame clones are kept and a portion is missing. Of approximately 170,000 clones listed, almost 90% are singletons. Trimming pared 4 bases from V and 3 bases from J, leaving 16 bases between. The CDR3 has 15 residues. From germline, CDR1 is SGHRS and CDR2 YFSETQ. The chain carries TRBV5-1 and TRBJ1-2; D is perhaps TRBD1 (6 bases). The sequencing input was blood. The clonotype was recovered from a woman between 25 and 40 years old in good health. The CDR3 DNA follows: TGCGCCAGCAGCCCTAAGGGGACAAAAGACTATGGCTACACCTTC. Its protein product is CASSPKGTKDYGYTF.